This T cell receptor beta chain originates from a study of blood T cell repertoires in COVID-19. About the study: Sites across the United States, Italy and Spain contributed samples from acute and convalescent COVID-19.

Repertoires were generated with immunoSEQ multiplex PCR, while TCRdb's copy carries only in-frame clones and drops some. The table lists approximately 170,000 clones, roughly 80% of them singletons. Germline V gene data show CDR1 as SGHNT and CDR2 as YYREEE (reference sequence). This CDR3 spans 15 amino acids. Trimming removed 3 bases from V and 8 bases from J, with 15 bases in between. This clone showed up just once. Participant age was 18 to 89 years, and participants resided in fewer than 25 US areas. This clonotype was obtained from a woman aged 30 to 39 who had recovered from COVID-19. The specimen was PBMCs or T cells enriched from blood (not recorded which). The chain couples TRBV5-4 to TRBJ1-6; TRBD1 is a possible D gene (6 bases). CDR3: CASSSQGVVDSPLHF. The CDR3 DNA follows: TGTGCCAGCAGCTCACAGGGAGTTGTGGATTCACCCCTCCACTTT.